This is a list of T cell receptor beta chains from one sample in a study of regulatory T cells in long-lasting Graves disease. TCRdb used MiXCR to reprocess the multiplex PCR reads, holding one entry per CDR3 protein. The sample has roughly 430,000 distinct CDR3 sequences, 21% seen once. Sample: peripheral blood mononuclear cells (PBMCs), taken when the disease was refractory, from a patient treated with antithyroid drugs. These receptors all stem from a female donor with Graves disease. Both conserved end residues are trimmed from each CDR3. Size is omitted from some rows. Given values are once, few, many or a class for expanded clones.

V gene	clone size	CDR3 protein
TRBV20-1	few	STWGTQVILNTEAF
TRBV6-6	-	ASSYSGWLDSYNEQF
TRBV7-2	many	ASSSRPSGRASETQY
TRBV14	few	ASSRRPEGPRAY
TRBV19	-	ASSIRSDGRQWPQH
TRBV24-1	few	ATSDAGTDSGNTIY
TRBV3-1	few	ASSQVFSTGELF
TRBV3-1	few	ASSQTRGPTGELF
TRBV6-2/TRBV6-3	-	ASRNMWRGGHNEKLF
TRBV2	many	ASRTGGGSGANVLT
TRBV10-3	many	AISARGTAGKNTEAF
TRBV27	many	ASSLLGLAGGETQY
TRBV19	-	ASFYDRANTGELF
TRBV28	few	ASSLWDSDKNIQY
TRBV28	many	ASSADRGDPYEQY
TRBV15	-	TTSRGSSYEQY
TRBV30	few	AWRKDGGELF
TRBV12-3/TRBV12-4	few	ASSLPRAGSYEQF
TRBV25-1	-	ASSERGGQETQY
TRBV2	-	ASSDGQEREQY
TRBV6-1	many	ASSEQGTGRYGYT
TRBV6-1	-	ASSERGKYEQY
TRBV6-5	-	ASSYSSGGLGEQY
TRBV28	many	ASSLTLRTSGAKNIQY
TRBV12-3/TRBV12-4	many	ASRGRDNTYEQY
TRBV24-1	-	ATSDVGLAGGTDTQY
TRBV24-1	many	ATSDGGALRTEAF
TRBV6-1	-	ASSGGTPGETQY
TRBV12-3/TRBV12-4	many	ASTATLSRPPFYEQY
TRBV5-1	-	ASRGDTSNTGELF
TRBV12-3/TRBV12-4	few	ASRDDSSYEQY
TRBV15	-	AASVTVLAVYNEQF
TRBV7-9	many	ASSLIGTGLNYGYT
TRBV20-1	-	SAIGRLATSTDTQY
TRBV6-1	-	ASLPHDSSGNTIY
TRBV5-1	-	ASSTRIGQAYEQY
TRBV25-1	-	ASSEGQGVSIQY
TRBV29-1	many	SVRLAGYEQY
TRBV5-6	-	ASSITREGWYSPLH
TRBV20-1	few	SAPRPGINQETQY
TRBV9	few	ASSIAGDPVQETQY
TRBV9	-	ASSGQGDTQY
TRBV12-3/TRBV12-4	few	ASSPGQSMGNEQF
TRBV12-3/TRBV12-4	many	ASSLGGVGEAF
TRBV7-8	-	ASSLVWGLATETQY
TRBV28	many	ASTKGRVDTGELF
TRBV9	many	ASSVGGLGKETQY
TRBV28	many	ASSSLAGRTYEQY
TRBV25-1	-	ASSEILPSGDTQY
TRBV28	many	ASSLSAGQGSYEQY
TRBV2	many	ASSDYSGQANSPLH
TRBV20-1	-	SARDGNRDYNEQF
TRBV5-1	-	ASSLDTTNTGELF
TRBV7-6	many	ASSLSPLAGGPDEQY